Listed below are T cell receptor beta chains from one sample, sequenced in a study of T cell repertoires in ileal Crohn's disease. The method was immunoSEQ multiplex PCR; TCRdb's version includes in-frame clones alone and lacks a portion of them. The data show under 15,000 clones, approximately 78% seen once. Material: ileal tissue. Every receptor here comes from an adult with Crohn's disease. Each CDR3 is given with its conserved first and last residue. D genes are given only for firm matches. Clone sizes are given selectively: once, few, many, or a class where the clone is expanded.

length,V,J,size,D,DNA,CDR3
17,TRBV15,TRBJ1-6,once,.,TGTGCCACCAGCAGGGAAGTAGGGAGCTCCTATAATTCACCCCTCCACTTT,CATSREVGSSYNSPLHF
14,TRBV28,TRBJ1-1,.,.,TGTGCCAGCAGCCCCCTGGGACAGAACACTGAAGCTTTCTTT,CASSPLGQNTEAFF
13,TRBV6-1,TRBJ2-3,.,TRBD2,TGTGCCAGTCTTTTAGCGGGAACAGATACGCAGTATTTT,CASLLAGTDTQYF
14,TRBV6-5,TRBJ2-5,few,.,TGTGCCAGCAGTTACCAGGGCAGGGAAGAGACCCAGTACTTC,CASSYQGREETQYF
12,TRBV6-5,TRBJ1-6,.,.,TGTGCCAGCGGCACCTCAAATTCACCCCTCCACTTT,CASGTSNSPLHF
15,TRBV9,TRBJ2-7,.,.,TGTGCCAGCAGCGTAGAACCACAGGGCGCCTACGAGCAGTACTTC,CASSVEPQGAYEQYF
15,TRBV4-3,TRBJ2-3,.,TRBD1,TGCGCCAGCAGCCAAGAAGACAGGGTGGCAGATACGCAGTATTTT,CASSQEDRVADTQYF
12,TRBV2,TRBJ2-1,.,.,TGTGCCAGCAGCGCACAGGGCAATGAGCAGTTCTTC,CASSAQGNEQFF
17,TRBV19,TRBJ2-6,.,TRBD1,TGTGCCAGTAGTGCACGACAGGGGGCGGGCGGGGCCAACGTCCTGACTTTC,CASSARQGAGGANVLTF
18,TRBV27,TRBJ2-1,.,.,TGTGCCAGCAGTCCCATAGGCGGCAGACAGAAGTCCTACAATGAGCAGTTCTTC,CASSPIGGRQKSYNEQFF
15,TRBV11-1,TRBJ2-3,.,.,TGTGCCAGCAGCTTAATACAGGGAAGCACAGATACGCAGTATTTT,CASSLIQGSTDTQYF
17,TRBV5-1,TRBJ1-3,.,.,TGCGCCAGCAGCTTGGCCGAGGGAAGTAACTCTGGAAACACCATATATTTT,CASSLAEGSNSGNTIYF
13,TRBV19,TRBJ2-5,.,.,TGTGCCAGTAGTACCACAGGGAAGGAGACCCAGTACTTC,CASSTTGKETQYF
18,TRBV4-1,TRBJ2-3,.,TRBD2,TGCGCCAGCAGCCAAGATCGGTTAGCGGGGGCCGGGGGGGATACGCAGTATTTT,CASSQDRLAGAGGDTQYF
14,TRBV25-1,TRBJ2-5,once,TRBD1,TGTGCCAGCCGCCCCCCCGGACAGGGTGAGACCCAGTACTTC,CASRPPGQGETQYF
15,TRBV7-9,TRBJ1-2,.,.,TGTGCCAGCAGCAACACTCCGGAGCTCCTGGCTGGCTACACCTTC,CASSNTPELLAGYTF